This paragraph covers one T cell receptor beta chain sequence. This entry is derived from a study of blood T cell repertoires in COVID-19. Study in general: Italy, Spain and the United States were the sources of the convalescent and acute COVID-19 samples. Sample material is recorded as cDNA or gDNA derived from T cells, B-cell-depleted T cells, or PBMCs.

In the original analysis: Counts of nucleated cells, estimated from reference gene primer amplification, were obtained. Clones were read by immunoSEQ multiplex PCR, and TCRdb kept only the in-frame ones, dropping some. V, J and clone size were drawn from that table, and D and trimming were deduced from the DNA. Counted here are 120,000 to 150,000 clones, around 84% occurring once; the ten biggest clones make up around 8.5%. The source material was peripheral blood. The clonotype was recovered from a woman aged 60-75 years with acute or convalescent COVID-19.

Here the CDR3 reads CASGREGWGTQLFF. The CDR3 DNA sequence: TGTGCTAGTGGTAGGGAGGGTTGGGGGACTCAACTGTTTTTT. The chain carries TRBV12-5 and TRBJ1-4; the D gene is possibly TRBD1 (5 bases). The germline gives CDR1 LGHNT, CDR2 FRNRAP. Trimming took 5 bases from V and 12 from J, leaving 19 bases between them. CDR3 size: 14 residues.